A selection of T cell receptor beta chains follows, all from one sample in a study of T cell repertoires in aging, cancer and after chemotherapy. TCRdb itself ran the multiplex PCR reads through MiXCR, one entry per CDR3 protein. This sample has about 1,000 distinct CDR3 sequences, with 25% to 30% found just once. Sequences were obtained from blood. The receptors were sampled from a human donor with a solid tumor. Both conserved end residues are part of each CDR3. A D gene is named only where the DNA matches it firmly.

CASSTGTGTYEQYF | TRBJ2-7 | TRBD1 | TRBV6-2/TRBV6-3
CSARSGVSSNQPQHF | TRBJ1-5 | NA | TRBV20-1
CAISGRVLAGDSPLHF | TRBJ1-6 | NA | TRBV10-3
CASTKAGGPREQYF | TRBJ2-7 | TRBD2 | TRBV28
CASTPWGTNTEQYF | TRBJ2-7 | NA | TRBV12-3/TRBV12-4
CASSSKKPRPATEAFF | TRBJ1-1 | NA | TRBV28
CASSLSMGASGQYF | TRBJ2-7 | NA | TRBV27
CASSQTDEAFF | TRBJ1-1 | NA | TRBV7-9
CSVVRPRGGGAAGELFF | TRBJ2-2 | TRBD2 | TRBV29-1
CASSLSYNVPYEQYF | TRBJ2-7 | NA | TRBV27
CASSQEVLGNYGYTF | TRBJ1-2 | NA | TRBV4-3
CASSIEGGTSNTEAFF | TRBJ1-1 | NA | TRBV19
CASSLDFTYLGLAGDEQYF | TRBJ2-7 | TRBD2 | TRBV11-2
CASSDYTVRLARDTQYF | TRBJ2-3 | TRBD2 | TRBV6-4
CASSQDEGGQGPPYEQYF | TRBJ2-7 | TRBD1 | TRBV4-3
CSASSGRGYGYTF | TRBJ1-2 | NA | TRBV20-1